The rows below give T cell receptor beta chains drawn from one sample of a study of blood T cell repertoires in COVID-19. The protocol was immunoSEQ multiplex PCR, while the TCRdb copy is restricted to in-frame clones and leaves out a portion. The sample yields about 150,000 clones, 75% to 95% seen once. Sequenced: peripheral blood. These receptors all come from a man aged 50 to 59 with acute or convalescent COVID-19. CDR3s include the opening cysteine and the closing phenylalanine or tryptophan. Fields, in order: J gene, D gene, V gene, clone size, CDR3 protein, CDR3 DNA. D genes are given only for firm matches. Size values are once, few and many counts, or a class for expanded clones, and some rows have none.

>TRBJ1-4|TRBD1|TRBV5-1|few
CASSPGQGGNEKLFF
TGCGCCAGCAGCCCGGGACAGGGTGGTAATGAAAAACTGTTTTTT
>TRBJ2-3|.|TRBV27|.
CASSLFGTPSTDTQYF
TGTGCCAGCAGTTTATTCGGGACACCAAGCACAGATACGCAGTATTTT
>TRBJ2-3|TRBD2|TRBV3-1/TRBV3-2|.
CASSQSGGAANTDTQYF
TGTGCCAGCAGCCAAAGCGGGGGGGCCGCAAACACAGATACGCAGTATTTT
>TRBJ1-6|.|TRBV5-1|.
CASSIRGSTGSSYNSPLHF
TGCGCCAGCAGCATACGAGGAAGCACAGGGAGCTCCTATAATTCACCCCTCCACTTT
>TRBJ2-1|TRBD2|TRBV4-1|.
CASSRGTSGDLEQFF
TGCGCCAGCAGCCGCGGGACTAGCGGGGACCTCGAGCAGTTCTTC
>TRBJ1-1|TRBD1|TRBV5-1|.
CASSPRPGGGSTEAFF
TGCGCCAGCAGCCCGCGACCAGGGGGTGGATCCACTGAAGCTTTCTTT
>TRBJ1-3|.|TRBV11-3|.
CASSASYGNTIYF
TGTGCCAGCAGCGCGAGTTATGGAAACACCATATATTTT
>TRBJ1-1|.|TRBV10-3|.
CAIANSEGDTEAFF
TGTGCCATCGCCAACTCCGAAGGGGACACTGAAGCTTTCTTT
>TRBJ2-1|TRBD2|TRBV28|.
CASKGWNEGGRHEQFF
TGTGCCAGCAAGGGATGGAATGAGGGAGGGCGCCATGAGCAGTTCTTC
>TRBJ2-2|TRBD2|TRBV7-8|.
CANAKREGGELFF
TGTGCCAACGCAAAGCGGGAGGGCGGGGAGCTGTTTTTT
>TRBJ1-3|.|TRBV16|once
CASSQSSARNTIYF
TGTGCCAGCAGCCAATCTAGTGCCCGAAACACCATATATTTT
>TRBJ1-6|TRBD1|TRBV9|.
CASSTRTGLNSPLHF
TGTGCCAGCAGCACCCGGACAGGCCTTAATTCACCCCTCCACTTT
>TRBJ2-2|TRBD2|TRBV28|.
CASTRTSGTGELFF
TGTGCCAGCACCAGGACTAGCGGAACCGGGGAGCTGTTTTTT
>TRBJ1-5|TRBD1|TRBV6-5|once
CASRGDRGNQPQHF
TGTGCCAGCAGGGGGGACAGGGGCAATCAGCCCCAGCATTTT
>TRBJ2-1|TRBD1|TRBV19|once
CASSTGTGWNEQFF
TGTGCCAGTAGTACCGGGACAGGGTGGAATGAGCAGTTCTTC
>TRBJ1-1|.|TRBV18|.
CASSPSGGDEAFF
TGTGCCAGCTCACCCAGCGGGGGAGACGAAGCTTTCTTT
>TRBJ1-2|.|TRBV7-9|.
CASSRPTGPSGYGYTF
TGTGCCAGCAGCAGACCGACAGGACCCTCGGGCTATGGCTACACCTTC
>TRBJ2-1|TRBD2|TRBV3-1/TRBV3-2|.
CASSEREGSEQFF
TGTGCCAGCAGCGAGCGGGAGGGCAGTGAGCAGTTCTTC
>TRBJ2-2|TRBD1|TRBV6-2/TRBV6-3|.
CASSSAGTGFTGELFF
TGTGCCAGCAGCAGTGCCGGGACAGGGTTCACCGGGGAGCTGTTTTTT
>TRBJ2-1|.|TRBV27|.
CASRPDMSSYNEQFF
TGTGCCAGCAGACCAGACATGAGCTCCTACAATGAGCAGTTCTTC
>TRBJ1-2|TRBD1|TRBV5-1|.
CATGQGEDYGYTF
TGCGCCACAGGACAGGGAGAGGACTATGGCTACACCTTC
>TRBJ1-1|TRBD1|TRBV7-9|.
CASSPRTGGASEAFF
TGTGCCAGCAGCCCAAGGACAGGGGGCGCTTCTGAAGCTTTCTTT
>TRBJ1-3|TRBD1|TRBV7-8|.
CASSPGQGVHGNTIYF
TGTGCCAGCAGCCCGGGACAGGGGGTTCATGGAAACACCATATATTTT